Listed here are 30 T cell receptor beta chains from one sample, sequenced in a study of response to subunit inactivated influenza vaccine listed by TCRdb under 2018. Libraries were made using RT-PCR. Data came from an Illumina HiSeq 2500. TCRdb reanalyzed the raw reads on its own, using fastp at Q25 for trimming and MiXCR for clone calling, and kept in-frame beta chains. Rows with one shared CDR3 protein collapse into an entry with the most common genes and DNA. This sample gives 700,000 to 800,000 distinct CDR3 sequences in total; approximately 17% of them show up just once. Roughly a tenth of the sample goes to the ten largest clones. The specimen comprised PBMCs from blood, sampled about 5 days after vaccination. The receptors stem from a man between 45 and 60 years old who received an inactivated influenza vaccine. Donor details come from another sample of the same person, matched by shared clones.

V usage is TRBV20-1 and J usage is TRBJ2-7; TRBD2 matches at 8 bases. Germline CDR1 reads DFQATT; CDR2 reads SNEGSKA (reference sequence). V gave up 0 bases and J gave up 7 bases; unmatched junction bases: 8. CDR3 size: 14 residues. CDR3 in amino acids: CSARDLRGAWEQYF. The CDR3 region has the DNA TGCAGTGCTAGAGATCTGCGGGGGGCGTGGGAGCAGTACTTC.

The chain is built from TRBV30 and TRBJ2-3; tentatively, D is TRBD1 or TRBD2 (5 bases each). Germline loops: CDR1 GTSNPN, CDR2 SVGIG (reference sequence). The V end lost 0 bases, the J end lost 4 bases, and 8 bases lay between the germline ends. CDR3 size: 13 residues. This CDR3 reads CAWSVEGPDTQYF. In DNA form, the CDR3 reads TGTGCCTGGAGTGTAGAGGGACCAGATACGCAGTATTTT.

The genes are TRBV29-1 and TRBJ1-1; D gene ambiguous. The CDR3 has 13 residues. Germline loops: CDR1 SQVTM, CDR2 ANQGSEA. The V gene lost 2 bases and the J gene lost 0 bases, with 7 bases spanning the gap. As DNA, the CDR3 is TGCAGCGTTGAACCACAGATGAACACTGAAGCTTTCTTT. It codes for CSVEPQMNTEAFF. Based on the CDR3 plus reference TRBV29-1 and TRBJ1-1, the full variable domain is SAVISQKPSRDICQRGTSLTIQCQVDSQVTMMFWYRQQPGQSLTLIATANQGSEATYESGFVIDKFPISRPNLTFSTLTVSNMSPEDSSIYLCSVEPQMNTEAFFGQGTRLTVV.

This clonotype was detected a few times. The rearrangement uses TRBV20-1 and TRBJ2-3; TRBD2 matches at 7 bases. J was trimmed by 7 bases and V by 1 base; bases with no gene match: 8. The CDR3 contains 14 residues. Germline CDR1 reads DFQATT; CDR2 reads SNEGSKA (reference sequence). The CDR3 is CSARGLRGGNTQYF. CDR3 nucleotide sequence: TGCAGTGCTAGAGGACTTCGGGGAGGGAATACGCAGTATTTT.

This clonotype was counted at least ten times. The chain employs TRBV4-1 and TRBJ2-5; the match to TRBD2 covers 14 bases. This CDR3 has 16 residues. V was clipped by 6 bases and J by 0 bases; unmatched bases: 3. Germline lookup yields CDR1 MGHRA and CDR2 YSYEKL. The CDR3 loop reads CASRGTSGGDQETQYF. CDR3 DNA: TGCGCCAGCAGAGGGACTAGCGGGGGAGACCAAGAGACCCAGTACTTC.

This clonotype was counted only a few times. The chain carries TRBV29-1 and TRBJ2-7; 10 positions agree with TRBD1. J gave up 1 base and V 7 bases, and 4 bases lay outside the gene matches. CDR3 length: 13 residues. The germline V gene has CDR1 SQVTM and CDR2 ANQGSEA. The CDR3 DNA reads as TGCAGCGGCTGGACAGGGGGTTCCTACGAGCAGTACTTC. It yields the protein CSGWTGGSYEQYF.

The rearrangement links TRBV7-6 to TRBJ1-1; D unresolved. From germline, CDR1 is SGHVS and CDR2 FNYEAQ. The CDR3 length is 14 residues. The ends were cut back, 1 base at V and 4 bases at J, with 10 bases in the middle. CDR3: CASSLDDYSTEAFF. The CDR3 coding sequence is TGTGCCAGCAGCTTAGACGACTATTCCACTGAAGCTTTCTTT.

The chain joins TRBV27 to TRBJ2-1, with 10 bases matching TRBD2. Losses at the gene ends were 10 bases for V and 7 bases for J; bases not matched to a gene: 10. CDR3 length equals 14 residues. Germline CDR1 MNHEY, CDR2 SMNVEV (reference sequence). CDR3 loop: CATLASGGGNEQFF. The CDR3 DNA reads TGTGCCACCCTTGCTAGCGGGGGCGGGAATGAGCAGTTCTTC.

This sequence joins TRBV28 and TRBJ1-5; D is ambiguous. CDR3 length equals 12 residues. Deletions cut 6 bases from V and 9 bases from J, with 12 bases between. CDR1 MDHEN and CDR2 SYDVKM come from the germline V gene. The CDR3 region has the DNA TGTGCCAGCAGCCTCACCGGTACGCCCCAGCATTTT. It codes for CASSLTGTPQHF.

This clonotype was seen at least ten times. The V call is TRBV4-1, the J call TRBJ1-3, with a possible D match to TRBD1 (6 bases). In germline, CDR1 is MGHRA, CDR2 YSYEKL. V was pared by 1 base and J by 3 bases, with 13 bases between. The CDR3 runs 16 residues. In nucleotides, the CDR3 is TGCGCCAGCAGCCAAGTTTGGGGGGCTAATGGAAACACCATATATTTT. It yields the protein CASSQVWGANGNTIYF.

The chain combines TRBV7-2 with TRBJ2-3; D not certain. CDR1 is SGHTA and CDR2 is FQGNSA in the germline V gene. Trimming pared 1 base from V and 5 bases from J, leaving 10 bases between. The CDR3 sequence is 14 residues long. This CDR3 reads CASSLGFSLDTQYF. The CDR3 DNA reads TGTGCCAGCAGCTTAGGTTTCTCGCTAGATACGCAGTATTTT.

This clonotype was seen many times. The V gene is TRBV28, the J gene TRBJ1-4, with TRBD1 as a possible D gene (6 bases). The length of the CDR3 is 16 residues. The germline gives CDR1 MDHEN, CDR2 SYDVKM. V dropped 10 bases and J dropped 0 bases, with 18 bases sitting between them. The CDR3 nucleotides read TGTGCCACCCCTAGGGGGATCCTAACAACTAATGAAAAACTGTTTTTT. This encodes CATPRGILTTNEKLFF.

This clonotype has only a few counts. J is TRBJ2-7 and V is TRBV7-2; D not certain. This CDR3 comprises 12 residues. Per germline, CDR1 SGHTA and CDR2 FQGNSA. The V end lost 5 bases, the J end lost 6 bases, and 11 bases lay between the germline ends. CDR3 amino acids: CASSPGWSEQYF. CDR3 nucleotide sequence: TGTGCCAGCAGCCCCGGGTGGAGCGAGCAGTACTTC.

The count of this clonotype is one. The rearrangement links TRBV14 to TRBJ2-1; TRBD2 might be the D (5 bases). Trimming removed 1 base from V and 4 bases from J, with 11 bases in between. Looked up from germline, CDR1 is SGHDN and CDR2 is FVKESK. CDR3 size: 15 residues. As DNA, the CDR3 is TGTGCCAGCAGCCAAGGTGGGAGCTTTTACAATGAGCAGTTCTTC. Residues: CASSQGGSFYNEQFF.

This clonotype was observed a few times. The V call is TRBV20-1, the J call TRBJ2-7, with 7 bases lining up with TRBD2. CDR1 DFQATT and CDR2 SNEGSKA come from the germline V gene (reference sequence). This CDR3 has 14 amino acids. V lost 3 bases, J lost 3 bases, and 8 bases stayed unmatched. The CDR3 protein is CSASPGGTNYEQYF. Here the CDR3 DNA reads TGCAGTGCTAGTCCGGGGGGAACAAACTACGAGCAGTACTTC.

The rearrangement uses TRBV29-1 and TRBJ1-1; 9 nucleotides align to TRBD1. Per germline, CDR1 SQVTM and CDR2 ANQGSEA. The trim removed 8 bases at V and 4 bases at J, leaving 5 bases unmatched. CDR3 length equals 12 residues. CDR3 nucleotides: TGCAGCTTTCTGACAGGGGGCACTGAAGCTTTCTTT. Protein: CSFLTGGTEAFF.

This clonotype was seen only a few times. The V call is TRBV24-1, the J call TRBJ2-5, with 8 nucleotides matching TRBD1. With 4 bases clipped from V and 1 base from J, the junction kept 10 bases outside the gene matches. Germline values: CDR1 KGHDR, CDR2 SFDVKD. This CDR3 contains 17 residues. The chain's CDR3 is CATSDQDRVLSQETQYF. CDR3 coding DNA: TGTGCCACCAGTGACCAGGACAGGGTTCTAAGCCAAGAGACCCAGTACTTC.

There are a few counts of this clonotype. V is TRBV7-2 and J is TRBJ2-1, with a tentative D call TRBD2 (5 bases). The CDR3 has 14 amino acids. Germline-derived CDR1 and CDR2 are SGHTA and FQGNSA. The V end was cut by 3 bases, the J end by 3 bases, with 9 bases between. As DNA, the CDR3 is TGTGCCAGCAGCTTTGGACGGGACTACAATGAGCAGTTCTTC. Its protein is CASSFGRDYNEQFF.

The chain combines TRBV9 with TRBJ2-1, with 10 nucleotides matching TRBD2. The germline gives CDR1 SGDLS, CDR2 YYNGEE. CDR3 length equals 15 residues. V shed 4 bases, J shed 5 bases, and the junction held 6 bases outside the gene matches. CDR3 sequence: CASSPLAGAHNEQFF. CDR3 sequence (DNA): TGTGCCAGCAGCCCTCTAGCGGGAGCGCACAATGAGCAGTTCTTC. The full variable domain, completed using reference TRBV9 and TRBJ2-1, is DSGVTQTPKHLITATGQRVTLRCSPRSGDLSVYWYQQSLDQGLQFLIQYYNGEERAKGNILERFSAQQFPDLHSELNLSSLELGDSALYFCASSPLAGAHNEQFFGPGTRLTVL.

This clonotype was picked up a small number of times. J is TRBJ2-7 and V is TRBV5-5, with D uncertain. The CDR3 is 15 amino acids. Per the germline V gene, CDR1 is SGHKS and CDR2 is YYEKEE (reference sequence). V was trimmed by 4 bases and J by 0 bases, leaving 14 bases between them. The CDR3 here is CASSRLAVSSYEQYF. The CDR3, as DNA: TGTGCCAGCAGCCGATTGGCAGTAAGCTCCTACGAGCAGTACTTC. The full variable domain, with the rest looked up from reference TRBV5-5 and TRBJ2-7, is DAGVTQSPTHLIKTRGQQVTLRCSPISGHKSVSWYQQVLGQGPQFIFQYYEKEERGRGNFPDRFSARQFPNYSSELNVNALLLGDSALYLCASSRLAVSSYEQYFGPGTRLTVT.

This clonotype occurred many times. This chain uses TRBV30 with TRBJ1-2, with D possibly TRBD1 on 6 matching bases. Trimming cost V 0 bases and J 2 bases, with 7 bases left between them. The CDR3 contains 13 residues. Germline CDR1 reads GTSNPN; CDR2 reads SVGIG (reference sequence). The CDR3 protein is CAWSVTGNYGYTF. CDR3 nucleotides: TGTGCCTGGAGTGTTACAGGGAACTATGGCTACACCTTC.

This rearrangement joins TRBV19 to TRBJ2-5; D gene unclear. V lost 2 bases and J lost 2, with 6 bases in between. CDR1 is LNHDA and CDR2 is SQIVND in the germline V gene (reference sequence). This CDR3 spans 13 amino acids. DNA of the CDR3: TGTGCCAGTAGTATAAGGCGGCAAGAGACCCAGTACTTC. It codes for CASSIRRQETQYF.

This clonotype was counted many times. The CDR3 nucleotides are TGTGCCAGCAGCCATAGCGAGGGGACAGGGGCGGGCGAGCAGTACTTC. It specifies CASSHSEGTGAGEQYF. The genes are TRBV4-2 and TRBJ2-7; TRBD1 agrees at 10 bases. The CDR3 spans 16 residues. V trimming: 3 bases; J trimming: 6 bases; junction bases outside the gene matches: 11. Germline V gene sequence: CDR1 LGHNA, CDR2 YNFKEQ.

The chain joins TRBV14 to TRBJ2-7; 9 positions agree with TRBD2. CDR3 size: 16 residues. Trimming at V came to 1 base and at J to 1 base, leaving 5 bases not matched to a gene. Germline lookup yields CDR1 SGHDN and CDR2 FVKESK. CDR3 amino acids: CASSQGLTSGSYEQYF. The CDR3 DNA reads TGTGCCAGCAGCCAAGGGCTGACTAGCGGTTCCTACGAGCAGTACTTC.

This clonotype was counted only a few times. The chain is built from TRBV7-2 and TRBJ1-2; the D gene is possibly TRBD1 (5 bases). This CDR3 contains 13 residues. The germline gives CDR1 SGHTA, CDR2 FQGNSA. V gave up 5 bases and J gave up 7 bases, with 14 bases separating them. As DNA, the CDR3 is TGTGCCAGCAGCCCGCAGGGTGGGGGTGGCTACACCTTC. It translates to CASSPQGGGGYTF.

This clonotype was recorded a few times. This chain uses TRBV7-9 with TRBJ1-2, with a tentative D call TRBD1 (5 bases). This CDR3 has 16 amino acids. V lost 2 bases, J lost 8 bases, and 21 bases lay in between. The germline CDR1 and CDR2 sequences are SEHNR and FQNEAQ (reference sequence). The CDR3 DNA is TGTGCCAGCAGCTTATACCGGGGATCGAGGTGGGGCGGCTACACCTTC. Translation: CASSLYRGSRWGGYTF.

This clonotype appeared many times. V gene TRBV4-1 combines with J gene TRBJ2-7; tentatively, D is TRBD2 (5 bases). The V end was cut by 0 bases, the J end by 1 base, with 10 bases between. The CDR3 runs 15 residues. Germline CDR1 is MGHRA and CDR2 is YSYEKL. CDR3 in DNA: TGCGCCAGCAGCCAAGAACCAGGACTGTCCTACGAGCAGTACTTC. Protein product: CASSQEPGLSYEQYF.

The chain couples TRBV5-1 to TRBJ1-1; no clear D gene. CDR1 SGHRS and CDR2 YFSETQ come from the germline V gene. V lost 5 bases to trimming and J lost 3 bases, with 17 bases between them. The CDR3 loop spans 15 amino acids. CDR3 in DNA: TGCGCCAGCAGTTCTGCTCGGCACGGATACACTGAAGCTTTCTTT. The encoded protein is CASSSARHGYTEAFF.

This clonotype turned up a few times. J is TRBJ1-2 and V is TRBV7-2, with D unclear. This CDR3 has 14 amino acids. Germline loops: CDR1 SGHTA, CDR2 FQGNSA. V was pared by 1 base and J by 2 bases, with 8 bases between. The DNA of the CDR3 is TGTGCCAGCAGCTTAGGGACTTTGAACTATGGCTACACCTTC. This sequence encodes CASSLGTLNYGYTF.

The chain employs TRBV20-1 and TRBJ2-5; 11 nucleotides match TRBD2. V lost 8 bases to trimming and J lost 4 bases; unmatched junction nucleotides: 18. The CDR3 loop spans 17 amino acids. Germline CDR1 reads DFQATT; CDR2 reads SNEGSKA (reference sequence). In nucleotides, the CDR3 is TGCAGTCCCATCAGGGGACTAGCGGTAGAGGTGGGAGAGACCCAGTACTTC. It codes for CSPIRGLAVEVGETQYF.